This T cell receptor (beta chain) was obtained from a study of T cells expressing NK-cell markers. Overall study findings and caveats: In more than 5 donors, dominant CD3+CD56+NKG2C+ clones formed roughly 1.0-7.5% of CD8+ cells.

Comments on this clonotype: No antigen is known for it.

TCRdb re-analyzed the 5' RACE reads; it lists each CDR3 protein once, without DNA. The sample has about 260,000 distinct CDR3 sequences. This CDR3 comprises 16 residues. CDR1 and CDR2 (germline): LGHNA, YNFKEQ. Sample: blood T cells: a sorted CD56 or NKG2C T cell subset, CD4+ or CD8+ T cells, or bulk PBMC T cells (not recorded which). The chain is built from TRBV4-2 and TRBJ2-7; TCRdb lists TRBD1, though no DNA is available to test this call. The receptor comes from a woman aged 18-69 years in good health. The CDR3 reads CASSHKGTRSSYEQYF.